This TCR beta chain was captured in a study of blood T cell repertoires in COVID-19 (dated by TCRdb to 2018 to 2020). Study-wide context: Samples from collaborators originated in the United States, Italy and Spain and spanned both the acute and convalescent phases of COVID-19. The material from the prospective study consisted of cDNA or gDNA derived from T cells, B-cell-depleted T cells, or PBMCs. The dataset comprised deeply sampled blood TCRbeta repertoires from subjects exposed to, actively infected with, or recovered from COVID-19. A freely available public database, intended as a resource for researchers studying the immune response to SARS-CoV-2, is where the repertoires were released. The samples were drawn from two sources: the first 160 participants of the ongoing ImmuneRACE study, and fewer than 1,500 subjects contributed by 6 global collaborators. Sample metadata almost always included a de-identified subject ID, COVID-19 status, age in years and sex. HLA class I and class II types, where available, came from metadata supplied by the sample provider rather than from assay-based typing. Here is what the overall study found, with its caveats: The quantity of clinical and demographic metadata differed by source and by participant and was supplied without curation.

Collaborating institutions collected whole blood in K2EDTA tubes following their own protocols. Collaborator samples were shipped for TCRbeta analysis as frozen whole blood, isolated PBMCs, or DNA extracted from either sample type. TCRbeta CDR3 regions were amplified from genomic DNA by means of the immunoSEQ Assay, a bias-controlled multiplex PCR. The authors processed their data as follows. Nucleated cell counts per sample were estimated from amplification of reference gene primers within the assay. To quantify the absolute abundance of each unique TCRbeta CDR3 rearrangement, sequence reads were collapsed and filtered. For each sample, productive Simpson clonality was calculated as the square root of Simpson's diversity index across productive rearrangements. TCRdb provides this immuneACCESS table in a form limited to in-frame rearrangements. Some clones are lacking; in checked studies, under half of them reflect an unresolved V gene, and why the rest are absent is not known. V and J calls and clone size are given by that table; D and trimming were obtained from the DNA. In all, the sample holds 59,000 or so clones, and under 90% of those were seen once. The ten largest clones add up to approximately 30% of the sample.

There are 22 amino acids in the CDR3, from cysteine to phenylalanine inclusive. Kept here is only the CDR3 DNA, which spans 66 bases and is read in frame from base 1. The germline V and J ends show losses of 2 bases and 1 base respectively, and no gene match explains 26 bases of the junction. According to the germline V gene, CDR1 reads KGHSH and CDR2 reads LQKENI. Comments on this clone: Its antigen target is currently unknown. No per-base quality is available; no much larger clone lies one base away.

The sequence is built from TRBV18 and TRBJ2-7; TRBD2 fits 7 bases in the junction. This clonotype was sampled from a woman older than 75 with active or convalescent COVID-19. Material: peripheral blood. The CDR3: CASSPERGRQNPVQGGSYEQYF. The bases are TGTGCCAGCTCACCAGAACGCGGGAGACAGAATCCTGTTCAAGGAGGGTCCTACGAGCAGTACTTC.